This TCR beta chain is drawn from a study of PD-L1 blockade in urothelial cancer. About the research overall: Administration of atezolizumab to patients began around 2014, at 1,200 mg intravenously every 3 weeks.

The CDR3 spans 13 residues. Germline V CDR1 and CDR2: SNHLY, FYNNEI. Time point reported: pretreatment peripheral blood. The study collected 1 to 8 samples per patient, pretreatment and on-treatment. Comments on this clone: Compared with germline, one end of the junction differs, possibly owing to a read error.

Method: immunoSEQ multiplex PCR; TCRdb's copy keeps in-frame clones and lacks some. Among roughly 130,000 clones, approximately 84% were seen once, and the ten largest hold 3.2%. Sequenced here: PBMCs, sampled around atezolizumab (anti-PD-L1) treatment. The chain recombines TRBV2 with TRBJ1-2; TRBD1 is a possible D gene (5 bases). The sequence came from a man aged 45-65 years with urothelial cancer. DNA for the CDR3: TGTGCCAGCAGGGAAGGAGACAGCTATGGCTACACCTTC. Encoded protein: CASREGDSYGYTF.